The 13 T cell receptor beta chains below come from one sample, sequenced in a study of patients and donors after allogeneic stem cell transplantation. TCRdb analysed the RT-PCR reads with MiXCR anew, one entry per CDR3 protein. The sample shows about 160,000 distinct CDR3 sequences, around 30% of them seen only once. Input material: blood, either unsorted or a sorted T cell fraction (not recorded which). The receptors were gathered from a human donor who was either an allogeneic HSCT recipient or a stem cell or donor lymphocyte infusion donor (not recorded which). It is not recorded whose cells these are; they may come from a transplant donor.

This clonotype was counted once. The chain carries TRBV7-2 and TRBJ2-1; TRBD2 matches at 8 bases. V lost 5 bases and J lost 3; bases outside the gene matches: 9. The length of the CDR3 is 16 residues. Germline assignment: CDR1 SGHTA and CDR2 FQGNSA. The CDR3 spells CASSPRTSSLYNEQFF. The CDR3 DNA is TGTGCCAGCAGCCCCCGGACTAGCTCTCTCTACAATGAGCAGTTCTTC.

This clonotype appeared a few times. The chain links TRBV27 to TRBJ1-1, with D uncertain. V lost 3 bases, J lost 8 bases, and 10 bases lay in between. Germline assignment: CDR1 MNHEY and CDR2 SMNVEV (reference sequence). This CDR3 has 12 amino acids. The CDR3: CASSFPTGEAFF. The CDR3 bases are TGTGCCAGCAGTTTTCCTACGGGGGAAGCTTTCTTT.

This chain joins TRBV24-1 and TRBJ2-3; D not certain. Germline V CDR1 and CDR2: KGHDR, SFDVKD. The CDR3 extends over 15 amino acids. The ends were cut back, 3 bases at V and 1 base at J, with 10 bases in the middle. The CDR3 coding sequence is TGTGCCACCAGTGATCGGTCAATTGGCACAGATACGCAGTATTTT. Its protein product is CATSDRSIGTDTQYF.

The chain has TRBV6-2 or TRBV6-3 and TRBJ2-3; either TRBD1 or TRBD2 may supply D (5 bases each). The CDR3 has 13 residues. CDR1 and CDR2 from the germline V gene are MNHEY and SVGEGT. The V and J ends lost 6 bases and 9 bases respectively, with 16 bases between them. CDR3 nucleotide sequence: TGTGCCAGCAGACGCGCTACTAGGGACACGCAGTATTTT. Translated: CASRRATRDTQYF.

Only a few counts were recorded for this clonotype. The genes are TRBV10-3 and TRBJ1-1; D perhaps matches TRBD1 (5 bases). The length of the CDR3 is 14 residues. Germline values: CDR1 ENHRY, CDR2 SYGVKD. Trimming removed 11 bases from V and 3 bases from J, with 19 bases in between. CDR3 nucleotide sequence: TGTGCCGCCGGAACAGGTCCCTCAGACACTGAAGCTTTCTTT. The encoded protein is CAAGTGPSDTEAFF.

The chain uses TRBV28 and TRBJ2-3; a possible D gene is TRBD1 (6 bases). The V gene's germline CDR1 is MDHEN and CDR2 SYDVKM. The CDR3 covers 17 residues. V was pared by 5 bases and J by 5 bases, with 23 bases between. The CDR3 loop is CASSPLFSLTGIDTQYF. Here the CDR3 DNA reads TGTGCCAGCAGTCCCCTCTTCTCGTTAACAGGGATAGATACGCAGTATTTT.

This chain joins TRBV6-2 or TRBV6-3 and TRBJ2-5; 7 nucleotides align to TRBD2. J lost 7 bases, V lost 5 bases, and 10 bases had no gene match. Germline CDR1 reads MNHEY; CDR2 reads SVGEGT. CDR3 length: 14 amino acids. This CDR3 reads CASSLGRTGGTQYF. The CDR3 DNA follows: TGTGCCAGCAGTCTAGGGAGGACGGGAGGGACCCAGTACTTC.

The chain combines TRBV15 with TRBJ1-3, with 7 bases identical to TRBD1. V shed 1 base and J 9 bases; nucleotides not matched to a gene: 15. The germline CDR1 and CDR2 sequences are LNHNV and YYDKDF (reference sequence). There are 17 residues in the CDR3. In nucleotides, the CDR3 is TGTGCCACCAGCAGAGGATTTCAGGGGGGGCTTTACGGCACCATATATTTT. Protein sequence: CATSRGFQGGLYGTIYF.

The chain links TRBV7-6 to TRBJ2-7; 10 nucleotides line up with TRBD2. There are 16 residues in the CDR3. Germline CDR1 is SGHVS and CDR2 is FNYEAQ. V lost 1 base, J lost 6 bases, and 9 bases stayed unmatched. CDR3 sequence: CASSLESGRASGEQYF. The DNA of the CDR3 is TGTGCCAGCAGCTTAGAAAGCGGGAGGGCCTCTGGCGAGCAGTACTTC. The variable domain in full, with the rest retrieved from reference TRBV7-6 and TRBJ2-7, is GAGVSQSPRYKVTKRGQDVALRCDPISGHVSLYWYRQALGQGPEFLTYFNYEAQQDKSGLPNDRFSAERPEGSISTLTIQRTEQRDSAMYRCASSLESGRASGEQYFGPGTRLTVT.

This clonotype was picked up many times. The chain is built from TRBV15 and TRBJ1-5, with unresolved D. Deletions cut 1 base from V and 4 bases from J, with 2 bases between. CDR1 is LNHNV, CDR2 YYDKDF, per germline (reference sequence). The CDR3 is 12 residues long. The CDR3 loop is CATSRGNQPQHF. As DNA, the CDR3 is TGTGCCACCAGCAGAGGAAATCAGCCCCAGCATTTT.

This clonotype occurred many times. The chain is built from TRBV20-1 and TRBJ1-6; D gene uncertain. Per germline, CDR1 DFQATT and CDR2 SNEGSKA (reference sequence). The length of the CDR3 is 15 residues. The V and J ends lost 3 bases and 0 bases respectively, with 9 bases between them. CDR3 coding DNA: TGCAGTGCTAGTTGGGAGAGCTCCTATAATTCACCCCTCCACTTT. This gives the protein CSASWESSYNSPLHF.

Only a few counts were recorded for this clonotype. CDR3 DNA: TGTGCCAGCAGCCTCGGGACAGGTCCAGAAAAACTGTTTTTT. Encoded protein: CASSLGTGPEKLFF. The chain has TRBV7-2 and TRBJ1-4; 8 bases agree with TRBD1. The germline gives CDR1 SGHTA, CDR2 FQGNSA. The V segment lost 5 bases and the J segment 8 bases; nucleotides outside the gene matches: 7. The CDR3 is 14 amino acids.

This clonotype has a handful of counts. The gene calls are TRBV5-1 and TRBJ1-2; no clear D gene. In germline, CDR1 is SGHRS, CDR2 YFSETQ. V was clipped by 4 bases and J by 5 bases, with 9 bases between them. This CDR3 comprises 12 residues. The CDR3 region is CASSIGPYGYTF. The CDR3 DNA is TGCGCCAGCAGCATAGGACCTTATGGCTACACCTTC.